This TCR beta chain derives from a study of blood T cell repertoires in COVID-19 (dated by TCRdb to the early 2020s). Looking at the study overall: Samples from collaborators originated in the United States, Italy and Spain and spanned both the acute and convalescent phases of COVID-19. A de-identified subject ID, COVID-19 status, age in years and sex were almost always included in the sample metadata. The repertoires were made available in a free public database intended to serve as a resource for research on the immune response to SARS-CoV-2. Subjects who had been exposed to COVID-19, were actively infected with it, or had recovered from it provided the deeply sampled blood TCRbeta repertoires that made up the dataset. Where available, HLA class I and class II types were obtained from metadata supplied by the sample provider rather than from assay-based typing. The material from the prospective study consisted of cDNA or gDNA derived from T cells, B-cell-depleted T cells, or PBMCs. Samples came from the ongoing ImmuneRACE study (first 160 participants) plus 1,254 subjects from 6 global collaborators. Results and caveats for the whole study, not just this receptor: How much clinical and demographic metadata was included differed by source and by participant, and the metadata was provided uncurated.

Comment on this clone: The antigen it binds to is not known. Base quality data are lacking; no much larger clone is found one base away.

V was cut back by 8 bases and J by 5 bases, leaving a gap of 13 bases between them. From the germline V gene, CDR1 is SNHLY and CDR2 is FYNNEI. The CDR3, cysteine through phenylalanine, is 13 amino acids long. Solely the CDR3 DNA is kept, with 39 bases framed from the first base. Collaborating institutions collected whole blood in K2EDTA tubes following their own protocols. For TCRbeta analysis, collaborators shipped samples as frozen whole blood, isolated PBMCs, or DNA extracted from either of those sample types. TCRbeta CDR3 regions were amplified from genomic DNA using the immunoSEQ Assay, a bias-controlled multiplex PCR. The authors processed their data as follows. The number of nucleated cells in each sample was estimated by amplification of reference gene primers within the assay. To quantify the absolute abundance of each unique TCRbeta CDR3 rearrangement, sequence reads were collapsed and filtered. Productive Simpson clonality was computed per sample as the square root of Simpson's diversity index over productive rearrangements. Held by TCRdb, this immuneACCESS table contains in-frame sequences only and omits some clones. Under half of the omission traces to an unresolved V gene where checked; the cause of the rest is unknown. From that table come the V and J calls and clone size; the DNA was used to work out D and trimming. The sample profile shows 180,000 or so clones; roughly 85% of them were found once. The ten biggest clones cover over 9.5% of the sample.

Sample: peripheral blood. The chain couples TRBV2 to TRBJ1-5, with TRBD1 tentatively as D gene (5 bases match). This TCR was recovered from a human donor with active or convalescent COVID-19. The donor label of this sample is uncertain. The nucleotides read TGTGCCAGCGGGGCGGACGAGTATCAGCCCCAGCATTTT. This sequence encodes CASGADEYQPQHF.